This T cell receptor beta chain was obtained from a study of OX40 agonist ivuxolimab in advanced cancers. The data were produced by immunoSEQ multiplex PCR, yet TCRdb's version contains in-frame clones alone and is incomplete. The profile covers tens of thousands of clones, with 82% appearing a single time and around 5% taken by the ten largest. V dropped 3 bases and J dropped 11 bases, with 12 bases sitting between them. CDR1 and CDR2 from the germline V gene are SGDLS and YYNGEE. The CDR3 has 13 amino acids. This clonotype originated in an adult with an advanced solid tumor such as melanoma, head and neck, liver or kidney cancer. The source was CD4+ or CD8+ T cells sorted from blood, collected in a trial of the OX40 agonist ivuxolimab. This chain uses TRBV9 with TRBJ1-6, with a weak D call TRBD1 (5 bases). CDR3 DNA: TGTGCCAGCAGCGCCGGGACCTTTACACCCCTCCACTTT. It encodes CASSAGTFTPLHF.